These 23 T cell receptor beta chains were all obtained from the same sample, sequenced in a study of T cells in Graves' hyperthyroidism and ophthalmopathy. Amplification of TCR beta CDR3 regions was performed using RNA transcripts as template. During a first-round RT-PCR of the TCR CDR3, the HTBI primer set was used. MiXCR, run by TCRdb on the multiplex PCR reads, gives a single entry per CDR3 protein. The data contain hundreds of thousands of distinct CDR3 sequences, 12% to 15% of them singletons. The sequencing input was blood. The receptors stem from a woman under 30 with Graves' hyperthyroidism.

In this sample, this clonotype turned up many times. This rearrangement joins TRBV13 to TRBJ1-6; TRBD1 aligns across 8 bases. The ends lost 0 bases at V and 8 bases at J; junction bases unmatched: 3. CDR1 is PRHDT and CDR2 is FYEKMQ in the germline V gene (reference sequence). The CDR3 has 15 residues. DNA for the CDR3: TGTGCCAGCAGCTTAGGTGACAGGGGCTATTCACCCCTCCACTTT. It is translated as CASSLGDRGYSPLHF.

CDR3 residues: CASSLAQNRGHEQFF. The CDR3 nucleotides read TGTGCCAGCAGCTTAGCGCAGAACAGGGGGCATGAGCAGTTCTTC. V usage is TRBV7-2 and J usage is TRBJ2-1, with 9 nucleotides matching TRBD1. Germline lookup yields CDR1 SGHTA and CDR2 FQGNSA. With 0 bases clipped from V and 8 bases from J, the junction kept 5 bases outside the gene matches. CDR3 length: 15 residues.

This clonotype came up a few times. The CDR3 region has the DNA TGTGCCAGCAGCGTAGATGCACGAGAGACCCAGTACTTC. This sequence encodes CASSVDARETQYF. The chain combines TRBV9 with TRBJ2-5; D is undetermined. Germline V gene lookup returns CDR1 SGDLS and CDR2 YYNGEE. The V end lost 0 bases, the J end lost 4 bases, and 7 bases lay between the germline ends. This CDR3 region has 13 residues.

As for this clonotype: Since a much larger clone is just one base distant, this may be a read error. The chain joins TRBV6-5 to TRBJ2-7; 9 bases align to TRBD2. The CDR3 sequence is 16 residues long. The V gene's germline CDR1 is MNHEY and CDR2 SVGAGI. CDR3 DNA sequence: TGTGCCAGCAGTTACGACGGACTAGCGAGCTCCTACGAGCAGTGCTTC. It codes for CASSYDGLASSYEQCF.

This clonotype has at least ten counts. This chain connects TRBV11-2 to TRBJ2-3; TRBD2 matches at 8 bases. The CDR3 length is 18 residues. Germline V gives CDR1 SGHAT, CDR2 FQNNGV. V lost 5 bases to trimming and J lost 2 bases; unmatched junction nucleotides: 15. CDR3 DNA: TGTGCCAGCAGCACGCCCTTGGGTAGCGGGACCCTCACAGATACGCAGTATTTT. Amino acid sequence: CASSTPLGSGTLTDTQYF.

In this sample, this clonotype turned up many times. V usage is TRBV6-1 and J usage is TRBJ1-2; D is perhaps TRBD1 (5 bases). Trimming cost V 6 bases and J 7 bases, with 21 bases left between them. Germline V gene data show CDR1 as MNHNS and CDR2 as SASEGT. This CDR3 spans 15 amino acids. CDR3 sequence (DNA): TGTGCCAGCAGACCCGACACAGGAGGGGCGGGTGGCTACACCTTC. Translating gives CASRPDTGGAGGYTF.

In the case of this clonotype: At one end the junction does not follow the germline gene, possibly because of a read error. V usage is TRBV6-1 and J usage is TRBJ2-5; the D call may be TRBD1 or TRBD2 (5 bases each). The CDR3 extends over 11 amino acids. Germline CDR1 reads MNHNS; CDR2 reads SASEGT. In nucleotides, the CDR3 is TGTGCCACCGGGCTGTTAGGCAGGGACGACTTC. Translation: CATGLLGRDDF.

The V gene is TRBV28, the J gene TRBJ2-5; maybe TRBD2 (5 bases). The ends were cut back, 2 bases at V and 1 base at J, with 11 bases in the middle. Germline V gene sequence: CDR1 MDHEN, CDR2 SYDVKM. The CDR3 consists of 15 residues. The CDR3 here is CASSLGGRLQETQYF. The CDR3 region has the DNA TGTGCCAGCAGTTTAGGCGGGCGGCTCCAAGAGACCCAGTACTTC. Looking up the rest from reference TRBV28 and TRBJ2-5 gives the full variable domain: DVKVTQSSRYLVKRTGEKVFLECVQDMDHENMFWYRQDPGLGLRLIYFSYDVKMKEKGDIPEGYSVSREKKERFSLILESASTNQTSMYLCASSLGGRLQETQYFGPGTRLLVL.

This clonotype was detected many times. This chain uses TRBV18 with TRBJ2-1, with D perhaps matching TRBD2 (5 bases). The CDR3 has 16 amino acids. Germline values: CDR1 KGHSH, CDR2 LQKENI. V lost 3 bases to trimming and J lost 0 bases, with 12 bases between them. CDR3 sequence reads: CASSPRTSSSYNEQFF. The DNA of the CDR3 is TGTGCCAGCTCACCTCGGACTTCGAGCTCCTACAATGAGCAGTTCTTC.

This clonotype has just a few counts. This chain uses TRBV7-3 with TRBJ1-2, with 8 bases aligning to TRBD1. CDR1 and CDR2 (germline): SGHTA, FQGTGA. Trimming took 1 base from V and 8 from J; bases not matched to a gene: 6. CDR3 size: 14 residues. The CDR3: CASSLSGQGDGYTF. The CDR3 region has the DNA TGTGCCAGCAGCTTAAGCGGACAGGGAGACGGCTACACCTTC.

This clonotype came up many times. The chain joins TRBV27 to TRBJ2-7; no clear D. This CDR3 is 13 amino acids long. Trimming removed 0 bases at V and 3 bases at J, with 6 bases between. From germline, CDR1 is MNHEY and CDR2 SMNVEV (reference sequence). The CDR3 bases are TGTGCCAGCAGTTTATCGCTGAGCTACGAGCAGTACTTC. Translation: CASSLSLSYEQYF.

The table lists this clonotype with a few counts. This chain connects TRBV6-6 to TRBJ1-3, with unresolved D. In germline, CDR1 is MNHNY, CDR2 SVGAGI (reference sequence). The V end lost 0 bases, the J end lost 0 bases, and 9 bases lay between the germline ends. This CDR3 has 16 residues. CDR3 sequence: CASSYSPSVSGNTIYF. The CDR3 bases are TGTGCCAGCAGTTACTCCCCCAGCGTCTCTGGAAACACCATATATTTT.

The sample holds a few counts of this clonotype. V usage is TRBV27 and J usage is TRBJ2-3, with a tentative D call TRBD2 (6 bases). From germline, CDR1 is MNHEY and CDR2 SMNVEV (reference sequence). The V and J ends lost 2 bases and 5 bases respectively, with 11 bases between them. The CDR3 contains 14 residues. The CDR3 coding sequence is TGTGCCAGCAGTTTAGCGAGTAGCGGAGATACGCAGTATTTT. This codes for CASSLASSGDTQYF.

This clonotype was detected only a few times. CDR3 sequence (DNA): TGTGCCACCAAACGGGAAACCGGGGAGCTGTTTTTT. This gives the protein CATKRETGELFF. This chain joins TRBV27 and TRBJ2-2; a possible D gene is TRBD2 (5 bases). Germline CDR1 is MNHEY and CDR2 is SMNVEV (reference sequence). CDR3 size: 12 residues. Trimming shortened V by 10 bases and J by 5 bases, and 11 bases separated the two germline ends.

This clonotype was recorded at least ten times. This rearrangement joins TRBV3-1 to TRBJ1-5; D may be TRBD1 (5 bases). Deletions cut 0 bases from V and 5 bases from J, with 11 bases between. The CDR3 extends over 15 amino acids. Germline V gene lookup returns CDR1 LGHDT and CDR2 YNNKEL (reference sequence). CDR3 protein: CASSQEGSGHQPQHF. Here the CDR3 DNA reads TGTGCCAGCAGCCAAGAGGGTTCAGGGCATCAGCCCCAGCATTTT.

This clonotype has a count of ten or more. The CDR3, as DNA: TGCGCCAGCGGCGGGCTCGGGACCTACACTGAAGCTTTCTTT. Translated, it gives CASGGLGTYTEAFF. The V call is TRBV4-3, the J call TRBJ1-1, with TRBD1 as a possible D gene (5 bases). V lost 8 bases to trimming and J lost 3 bases, with 16 bases between them. Looked up from germline, CDR1 is LGHNA and CDR2 is YSLEER. The CDR3 is made up of 14 amino acids.

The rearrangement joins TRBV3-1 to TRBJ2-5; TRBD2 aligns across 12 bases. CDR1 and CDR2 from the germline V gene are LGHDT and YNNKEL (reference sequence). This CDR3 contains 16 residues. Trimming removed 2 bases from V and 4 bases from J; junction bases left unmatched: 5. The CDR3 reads CASSQTTSGSVETQYF. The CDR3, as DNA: TGTGCCAGCAGCCAAACGACTAGCGGGAGCGTAGAGACCCAGTACTTC.

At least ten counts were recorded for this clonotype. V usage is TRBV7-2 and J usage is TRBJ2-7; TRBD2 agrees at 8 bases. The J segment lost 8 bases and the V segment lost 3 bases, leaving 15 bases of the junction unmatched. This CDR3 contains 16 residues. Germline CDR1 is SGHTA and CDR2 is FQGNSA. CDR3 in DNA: TGTGCCAGCAGCTTCGCCCTCCAAGGAGCGGGGGTAAAGCAGTACTTC. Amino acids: CASSFALQGAGVKQYF. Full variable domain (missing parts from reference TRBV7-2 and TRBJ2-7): GAGVSQSPSNKVTEKGKDVELRCDPISGHTALYWYRQSLGQGLEFLIYFQGNSAPDKSGLPSDRFSAERTGGSVSTLTIQRTQQEDSAVYLCASSFALQGAGVKQYFGPGTRLTVT.

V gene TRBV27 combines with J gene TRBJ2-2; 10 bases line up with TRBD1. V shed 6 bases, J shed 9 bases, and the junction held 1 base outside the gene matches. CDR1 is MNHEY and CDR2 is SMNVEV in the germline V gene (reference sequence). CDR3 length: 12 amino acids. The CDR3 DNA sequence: TGTGCCAGCAGGACAGGGGGCCGGGAGCTGTTTTTT. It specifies CASRTGGRELFF.

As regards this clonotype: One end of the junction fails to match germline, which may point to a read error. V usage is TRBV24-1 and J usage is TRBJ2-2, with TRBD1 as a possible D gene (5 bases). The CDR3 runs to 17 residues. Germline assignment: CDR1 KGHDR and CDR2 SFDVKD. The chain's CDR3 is CATSNFTGHGVTGELFF. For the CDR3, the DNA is TGTGCCACCAGTAATTTCACAGGACATGGGGTGACCGGGGAGCTGTTTTTT.

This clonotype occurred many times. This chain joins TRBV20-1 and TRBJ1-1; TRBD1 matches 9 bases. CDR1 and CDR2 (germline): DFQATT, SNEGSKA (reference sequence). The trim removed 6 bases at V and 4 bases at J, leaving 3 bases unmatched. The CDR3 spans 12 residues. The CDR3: CSANRGLTEAFF. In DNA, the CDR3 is TGCAGTGCAAACAGGGGGCTCACTGAAGCTTTCTTT.

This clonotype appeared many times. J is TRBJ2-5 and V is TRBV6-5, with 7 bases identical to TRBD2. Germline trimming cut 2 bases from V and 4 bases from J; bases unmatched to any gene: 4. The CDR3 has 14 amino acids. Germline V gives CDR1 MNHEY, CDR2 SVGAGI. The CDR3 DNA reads TGTGCCAGCAGTTACCTGGGGGGGGGAGAGACCCAGTACTTC. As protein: CASSYLGGGETQYF.

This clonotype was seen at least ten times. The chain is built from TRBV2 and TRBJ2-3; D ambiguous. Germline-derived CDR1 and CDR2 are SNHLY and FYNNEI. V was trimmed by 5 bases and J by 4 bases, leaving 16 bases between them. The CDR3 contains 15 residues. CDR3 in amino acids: CASSRTQAGPDTQYF. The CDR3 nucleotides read TGTGCCAGCAGTAGGACCCAAGCCGGGCCAGATACGCAGTATTTT.